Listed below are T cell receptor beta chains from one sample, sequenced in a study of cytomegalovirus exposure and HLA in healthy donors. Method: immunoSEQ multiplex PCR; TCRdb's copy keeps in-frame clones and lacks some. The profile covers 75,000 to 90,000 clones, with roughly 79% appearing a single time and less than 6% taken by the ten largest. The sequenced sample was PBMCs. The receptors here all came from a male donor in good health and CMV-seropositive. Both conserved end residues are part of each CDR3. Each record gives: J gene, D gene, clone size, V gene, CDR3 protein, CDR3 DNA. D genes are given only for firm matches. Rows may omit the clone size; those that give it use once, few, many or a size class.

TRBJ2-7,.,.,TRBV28,CATSEVVPSYEQYF,TGTGCCACCTCAGAGGTTGTGCCCTCCTACGAGCAGTACTTC
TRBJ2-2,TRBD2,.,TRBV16,CASSHRLAGGPGELFF,TGTGCCAGCAGCCATAGACTAGCGGGAGGCCCCGGGGAGCTGTTTTTT
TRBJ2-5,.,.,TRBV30,CAWSVYGSKHETQYF,TGTGCCTGGAGTGTATATGGCTCCAAACATGAGACCCAGTACTTC
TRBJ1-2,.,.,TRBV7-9,CSSSFPGSGYTF,TGTTCCAGCAGCTTCCCTGGTAGTGGCTACACCTTC
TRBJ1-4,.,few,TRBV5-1,CASSVTGTVGEKLFF,TGCGCCAGCAGCGTAACAGGGACCGTAGGGGAAAAACTGTTTTTT
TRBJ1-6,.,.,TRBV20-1,CSASQDSPLHF,TGCAGTGCTAGCCAGGATTCACCCCTCCACTTT
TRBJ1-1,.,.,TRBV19,CASSMREMNTEAFF,TGTGCCAGTAGTATGAGAGAGATGAACACTGAAGCTTTCTTT
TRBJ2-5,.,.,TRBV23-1,CASSPRPRDSCEGTQYF,TGCGCCAGCAGTCCCCGTCCCCGGGACTCATGTGAAGGGACCCAGTACTTC
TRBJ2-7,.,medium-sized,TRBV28,CASSTMIIREDYEQYF,TGTGCCAGCAGTACTATGATCATCAGGGAAGACTACGAGCAGTACTTC
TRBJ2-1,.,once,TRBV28,CASSLELGVGRDAQFF,TGTGCCAGCAGTTTAGAGTTGGGAGTAGGTCGGGATGCGCAGTTCTTC
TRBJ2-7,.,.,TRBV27,CASSSTHLTGFPYEQYF,TGTGCCAGCAGTTCGACCCACCTGACAGGTTTCCCCTACGAGCAGTACTTC
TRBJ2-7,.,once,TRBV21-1,CASSPGGEDSYEQYF,TGTGCCAGCAGCCCGGGGGGAGAGGACTCCTACGAGCAGTACTTC
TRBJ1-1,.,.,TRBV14,CASSQVATENTEAFF,TGTGCCAGCAGCCAAGTGGCCACAGAGAACACTGAAGCTTTCTTT
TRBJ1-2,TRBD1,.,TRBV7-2,CASSRATGYRGYTF,TGTGCCAGCAGCCGAGCGACAGGGTACCGTGGCTACACCTTC
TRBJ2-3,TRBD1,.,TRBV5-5,CASSLSTGALTDTQYF,TGTGCCAGCAGCTTGAGTACAGGGGCCCTCACAGATACGCAGTATTTT
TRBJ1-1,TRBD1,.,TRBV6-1,CASSEMGQGKRKAFF,TGTGCCAGCAGTGAAATGGGACAGGGGAAGCGTAAAGCTTTCTTT
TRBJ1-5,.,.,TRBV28,CASSSLPFEGGGQPQHF,TGTGCCAGCAGTTCCCTCCCGTTTGAAGGGGGGGGTCAGCCCCAGCATTTT
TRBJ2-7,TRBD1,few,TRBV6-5,CASSLDRGHEQYF,TGTGCCAGCAGTTTGGACAGGGGACACGAGCAGTACTTC
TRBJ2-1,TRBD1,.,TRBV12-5,CASGSGTGPYNEQFF,TGTGCTAGTGGTTCCGGGACAGGGCCCTACAATGAGCAGTTCTTC
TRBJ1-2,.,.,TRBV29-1,CSVGYGYGYTF,TGCAGCGTTGGGTACGGCTATGGCTACACCTTC
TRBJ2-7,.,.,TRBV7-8,CASSPRLPTYEQYF,TGTGCCAGCAGCCCCAGGCTGCCGACCTACGAGCAGTACTTC
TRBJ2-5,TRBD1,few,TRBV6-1,CASSDADRSRESQYF,TGTGCCAGCAGTGATGCGGACAGGTCCAGAGAGTCCCAGTACTTC
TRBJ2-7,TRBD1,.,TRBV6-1,CASSVTGTDSYEQYF,TGTGCCAGCAGTGTAACCGGGACAGATTCCTACGAGCAGTACTTC
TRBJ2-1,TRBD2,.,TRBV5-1,CASSLALAGSNEQFF,TGCGCCAGCAGCTTGGCTTTAGCGGGTTCCAATGAGCAGTTCTTC
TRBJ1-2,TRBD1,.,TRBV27,CASHPGTGRNYGYTF,TGTGCCAGCCACCCTGGGACAGGCAGGAACTATGGCTACACCTTC
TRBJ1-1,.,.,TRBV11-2,CASSPWGGLMNTEAFF,TGTGCCAGCAGCCCTTGGGGGGGCCTTATGAACACTGAAGCTTTCTTT
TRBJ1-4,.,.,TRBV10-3,CAISARESNEKLFF,TGTGCCATCAGTGCTCGAGAGAGTAATGAAAAACTGTTTTTT
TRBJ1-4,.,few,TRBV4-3,CASSQYPGVGEKLFF,TGCGCCAGCAGCCAATATCCGGGAGTTGGTGAAAAACTGTTTTTT
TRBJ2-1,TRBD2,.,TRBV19,CASSIAGGAYNEQFF,TGTGCCAGTAGTATCGCGGGAGGTGCTTACAATGAGCAGTTCTTC
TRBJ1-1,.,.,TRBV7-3,CASSLLGRGWHTEAFF,TGTGCCAGCAGCTTATTAGGCCGGGGGTGGCACACTGAAGCTTTCTTT
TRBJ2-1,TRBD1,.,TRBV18,CASSPNGQGEFF,TGTGCCAGCTCACCAAACGGACAGGGGGAGTTCTTC
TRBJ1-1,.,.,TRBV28,CASSLRQNTEAFF,TGTGCCAGCAGTTTGCGGCAGAACACTGAAGCTTTCTTT